These 14 T cell receptor beta chains share one sample of origin, sequenced in a study of early T cells in non-severe SARS-CoV-2 infection. TCRdb independently ran MiXCR on the 5' RACE reads; one entry per CDR3 protein. The sample holds tens of thousands of distinct CDR3 sequences, roughly 10% seen once. The sequenced sample was whole blood, obtained at baseline. Every receptor here comes from an adult who was a healthcare worker with PCR-confirmed SARS-CoV-2 infection or an uninfected control (not recorded which).

The J gene is TRBJ2-1, the V gene TRBV5-8, with D tentatively TRBD1 (5 bases). This CDR3 has 14 residues. Germline values: CDR1 SGHTS, CDR2 YDEGEE. V was cut by 0 bases and J by 7 bases, with 11 bases left in between. DNA for the CDR3: TGTGCCAGCAGCTTGGCCGGCAGGGTGAATGAGCAGTTCTTC. This translates into CASSLAGRVNEQFF. The full variable domain, with the rest looked up from reference TRBV5-8 and TRBJ2-1, is EAGVTQSPTHLIKTRGQQATLRCSPISGHTSVYWYQQALGLGLQFLLWYDEGEERNRGNFPPRFSGRQFPNYSSELNVNALELEDSALYLCASSLAGRVNEQFFGPGTRLTVL.

This clonotype was picked up many times. The V gene is TRBV7-9, the J gene TRBJ1-2, with unresolved D. Germline V lookup: CDR1 SEHNR, CDR2 FQNEAQ (reference sequence). The length of the CDR3 is 12 residues. V shed 2 bases and J shed 6 bases, with 7 bases lying between them. CDR3 residues: CASSLTGDGYTF. As DNA, the CDR3 is TGTGCCAGCAGCTTAACTGGAGATGGCTACACCTTC.

The genes are TRBV20-1 and TRBJ1-4; 7 bases agree with TRBD1. The V segment lost 4 bases and the J segment 5 bases; nucleotides outside the gene matches: 7. CDR3 length equals 14 residues. Germline CDR1 and CDR2: DFQATT and SNEGSKA (reference sequence). CDR3: CSATSRGRNEKLFF. CDR3 DNA sequence: TGCAGTGCTACCTCAAGGGGGCGGAATGAAAAACTGTTTTTT.

This clonotype was found a few times. The chain carries TRBV5-1 and TRBJ2-5, with 10 bases that match TRBD1. This CDR3 contains 16 residues. Germline lookup yields CDR1 SGHRS and CDR2 YFSETQ. J gave up 4 bases and V 7 bases, and 13 bases lay outside the gene matches. The CDR3 protein is CASRITGTGVGETQYF. As DNA, the CDR3 is TGCGCCAGCCGAATCACCGGGACAGGGGTGGGAGAGACCCAGTACTTC.

The chain joins TRBV4-1 to TRBJ1-1; TRBD1 aligns across 7 bases. Germline V gene lookup returns CDR1 MGHRA and CDR2 YSYEKL. Losses at the gene ends were 1 base for V and 0 bases for J; bases not matched to a gene: 8. The CDR3 extends over 17 amino acids. This CDR3 is CASSQGRGTGVNTEAFF. The CDR3 nucleotides are TGCGCCAGCAGCCAAGGCCGAGGAACAGGGGTGAACACTGAAGCTTTCTTT.

V gene TRBV20-1 combines with J gene TRBJ1-2; TRBD1 might be the D (5 bases). The CDR3 is made up of 12 amino acids. Germline CDR1 and CDR2: DFQATT and SNEGSKA (reference sequence). V lost 3 bases and J 8 bases, leaving 13 bases between the germline ends. CDR3 residues: CSARSGLTGYTF. The CDR3, as DNA: TGCAGTGCTAGGTCAGGGTTAACCGGCTACACCTTC.

The rearrangement uses TRBV12-3 or TRBV12-4 and TRBJ2-1; the D gene is possibly TRBD2 (5 bases). The CDR3 consists of 15 residues. The germline V and J ends were trimmed by 4 bases and 9 bases, with 19 bases remaining between them. CDR3 in DNA: TGTGCCAGCAGTTCCGCTGACACTAGGGCCCGTGAGCAGTTCTTC. Translating gives CASSSADTRAREQFF.

The V call is TRBV7-9, the J call TRBJ2-1; weak D call: TRBD2 (5 bases). Germline CDR1 SEHNR, CDR2 FQNEAQ (reference sequence). CDR3 length: 15 amino acids. Between the trimmed V and J ends, which lost 5 bases and 4 bases, there was a span of 15 bases. This CDR3 reads CASSKRPGLYNEQFF. In DNA form, the CDR3 reads TGTGCCAGCAGCAAGCGCCCCGGACTGTACAATGAGCAGTTCTTC.

The rearrangement links TRBV7-8 to TRBJ2-3; D might be TRBD1 or TRBD2, each matching 5 bases. There are 12 residues in the CDR3. Germline CDR1 and CDR2: SGHVS and FQNEAQ. With 4 bases removed from V and 7 bases from J, the gap between germline ends came to 9 bases. The CDR3 protein is CASSWGKNTQYF. DNA of the CDR3: TGTGCCAGCAGCTGGGGGAAGAATACGCAGTATTTT.

This clonotype was counted a single time. V and J are TRBV5-1 and TRBJ2-2, with no clear D. CDR1 and CDR2 from the germline V gene are SGHRS and YFSETQ. V was trimmed by 0 bases and J by 5 bases, leaving 11 bases between them. The CDR3 runs 15 residues. The CDR3 sequence is CASSLALPGTGELFF. The CDR3 DNA sequence: TGCGCCAGCAGCTTGGCTCTTCCCGGGACCGGGGAGCTGTTTTTT.

This clonotype was seen ten or more times. CDR3 sequence reads: CASSRATEAFF. In nucleotides, the CDR3 is TGTGCCAGCAGCCGGGCTACTGAAGCTTTCTTT. The chain links TRBV3-1 to TRBJ1-1; no clear D gene. Germline values: CDR1 LGHDT, CDR2 YNNKEL (reference sequence). Trimming pared 4 bases from V and 5 bases from J, leaving 5 bases between. This CDR3 comprises 11 residues.

This clonotype was counted at least ten times. This chain uses TRBV7-9 with TRBJ1-5; D remains ambiguous. The V gene's germline CDR1 is SEHNR and CDR2 FQNEAQ (reference sequence). This CDR3 contains 14 residues. Trimming took off 3 bases at V and 1 base at J, with 7 bases between the two ends. CDR3 residues: CASSFQDSNQPQHF. CDR3 DNA: TGTGCCAGCAGCTTCCAGGACAGCAATCAGCCCCAGCATTTT.

This rearrangement joins TRBV7-2 to TRBJ2-7, with 8 bases that match TRBD2. From germline, CDR1 is SGHTA and CDR2 FQGNSA. J gave up 1 base and V 1 base, and 6 bases lay outside the gene matches. There are 16 residues in the CDR3. CDR3 in amino acids: CASSLGPGGGSYEQYF. As DNA, the CDR3 is TGTGCCAGCAGCTTAGGGCCGGGAGGGGGATCCTACGAGCAGTACTTC. The full variable domain, rest sourced from reference TRBV7-2 and TRBJ2-7, is GAGVSQSPSNKVTEKGKDVELRCDPISGHTALYWYRQSLGQGLEFLIYFQGNSAPDKSGLPSDRFSAERTGGSVSTLTIQRTQQEDSAVYLCASSLGPGGGSYEQYFGPGTRLTVT.

The chain has TRBV19 and TRBJ2-3; 9 bases match TRBD2. Germline V lookup: CDR1 LNHDA, CDR2 SQIVND (reference sequence). V was pared by 4 bases and J by 1 base, with 3 bases of the junction left unmatched. The CDR3 consists of 15 residues. CDR3: CASSNLAGRTDTQYF. The CDR3 DNA follows: TGTGCCAGTAGTAACCTAGCGGGACGCACAGATACGCAGTATTTT.